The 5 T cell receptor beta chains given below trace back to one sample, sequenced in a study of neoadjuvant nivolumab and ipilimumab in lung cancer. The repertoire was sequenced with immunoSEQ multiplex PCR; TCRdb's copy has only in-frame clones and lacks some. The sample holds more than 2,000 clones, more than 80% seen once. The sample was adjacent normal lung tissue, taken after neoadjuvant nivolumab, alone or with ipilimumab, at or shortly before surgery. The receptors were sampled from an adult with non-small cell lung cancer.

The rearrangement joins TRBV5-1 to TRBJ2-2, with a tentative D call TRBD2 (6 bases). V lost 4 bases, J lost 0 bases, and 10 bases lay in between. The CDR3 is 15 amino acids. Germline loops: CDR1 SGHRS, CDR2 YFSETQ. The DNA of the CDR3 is TGCGCCAGCAGCCAAGGGACTGCGAACACCGGGGAGCTGTTTTTT. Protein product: CASSQGTANTGELFF.

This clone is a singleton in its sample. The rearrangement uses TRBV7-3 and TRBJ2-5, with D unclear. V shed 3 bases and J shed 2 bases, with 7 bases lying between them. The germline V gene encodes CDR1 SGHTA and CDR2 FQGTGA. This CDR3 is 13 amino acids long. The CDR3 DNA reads TGTGCCAGCAGCTTCAAGGGTCAAGAGACCCAGTACTTC. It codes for CASSFKGQETQYF. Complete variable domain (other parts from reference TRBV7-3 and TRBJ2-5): GAGVSQTPSNKVTEKGKYVELRCDPISGHTALYWYRQSLGQGPEFLIYFQGTGAADDSGLPNDRFFAVRPEGSVSTLKIQRTERGDSAVYLCASSFKGQETQYFGPGTRLLVL.

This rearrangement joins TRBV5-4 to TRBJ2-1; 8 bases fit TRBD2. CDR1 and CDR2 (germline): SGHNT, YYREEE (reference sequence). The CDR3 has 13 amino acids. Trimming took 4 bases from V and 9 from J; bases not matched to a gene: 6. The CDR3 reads CASSEAGAGEQFF. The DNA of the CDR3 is TGTGCCAGCAGCGAAGCGGGAGCAGGTGAGCAGTTCTTC.

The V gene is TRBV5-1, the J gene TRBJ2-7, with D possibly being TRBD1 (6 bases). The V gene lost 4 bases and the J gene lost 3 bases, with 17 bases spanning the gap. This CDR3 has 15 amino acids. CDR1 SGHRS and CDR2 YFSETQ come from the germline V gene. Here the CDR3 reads CASSVGAQPLYEQYF. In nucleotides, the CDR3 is TGCGCCAGCAGCGTGGGGGCCCAGCCCCTCTACGAGCAGTACTTC.

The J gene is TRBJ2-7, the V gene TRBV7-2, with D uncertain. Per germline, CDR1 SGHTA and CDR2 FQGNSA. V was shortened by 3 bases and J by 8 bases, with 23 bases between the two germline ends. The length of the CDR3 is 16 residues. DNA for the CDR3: TGTGCCAGCAGCTTCTCGAGACTCCGAGACCTAACCCAGCAGTACTTC. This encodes CASSFSRLRDLTQQYF.